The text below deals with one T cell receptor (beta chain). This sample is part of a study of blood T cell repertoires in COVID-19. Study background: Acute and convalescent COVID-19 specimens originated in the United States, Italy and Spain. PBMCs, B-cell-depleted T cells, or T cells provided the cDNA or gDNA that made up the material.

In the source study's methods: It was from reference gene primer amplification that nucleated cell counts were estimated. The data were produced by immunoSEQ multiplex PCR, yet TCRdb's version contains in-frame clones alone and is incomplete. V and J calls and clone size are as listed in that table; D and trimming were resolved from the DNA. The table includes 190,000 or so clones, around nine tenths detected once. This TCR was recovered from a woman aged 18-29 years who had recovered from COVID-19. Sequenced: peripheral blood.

The CDR3 loop reads CASSLRGPRVSSTDTQYF. The CDR3 region has the DNA TGTGCCAGCAGTCTGCGGGGCCCTCGGGTGTCAAGCACAGATACGCAGTATTTT. V is TRBV6-6 and J is TRBJ2-3; weak D call: TRBD2 (6 bases). The V gene's germline CDR1 is MNHNY and CDR2 SVGAGI (reference sequence). The length of the CDR3 is 18 residues. V lost 5 bases to trimming and J lost 0 bases, with 21 bases between them.